This TCR beta chain appears in the sequencing data of a study of CD8 T cells in ankylosing spondylitis. TCRdb analysed the 5' RACE reads with MiXCR anew, one entry per CDR3 protein. The table includes about 240,000 distinct CDR3 sequences, over 8.5% detected once. V was pared by 3 bases and J by 1 base, with 5 bases of the junction left unmatched. The CDR3 runs to 15 residues. Germline V gene lookup returns CDR1 DFQATT and CDR2 SNEGSKA (reference sequence). In this sample, this clonotype turned up many times. The chain uses TRBV20-1 and TRBJ1-1; 10 positions match TRBD1. Input material: blood, either unsorted or a sorted T cell fraction (not recorded which). The clonotype comes from a male donor with ankylosing spondylitis or in good health (not recorded which). For the CDR3, the DNA is TGCAGTGCTAGGGGGGACAGGGGAACGAACACTGAAGCTTTCTTT. The encoded protein is CSARGDRGTNTEAFF.